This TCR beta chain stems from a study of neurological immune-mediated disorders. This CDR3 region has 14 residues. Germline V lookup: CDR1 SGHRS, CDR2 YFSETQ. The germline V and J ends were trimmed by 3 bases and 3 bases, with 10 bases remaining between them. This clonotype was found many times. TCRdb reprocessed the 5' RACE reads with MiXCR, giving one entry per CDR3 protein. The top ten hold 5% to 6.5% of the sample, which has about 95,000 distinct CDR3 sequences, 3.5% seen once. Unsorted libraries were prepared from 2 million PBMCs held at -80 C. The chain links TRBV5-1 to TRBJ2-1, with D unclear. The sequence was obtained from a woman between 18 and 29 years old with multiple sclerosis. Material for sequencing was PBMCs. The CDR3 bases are TGCGCCAGCAGCTCGGACCGTTACTACAATGAGCAGTTCTTC. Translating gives CASSSDRYYNEQFF.